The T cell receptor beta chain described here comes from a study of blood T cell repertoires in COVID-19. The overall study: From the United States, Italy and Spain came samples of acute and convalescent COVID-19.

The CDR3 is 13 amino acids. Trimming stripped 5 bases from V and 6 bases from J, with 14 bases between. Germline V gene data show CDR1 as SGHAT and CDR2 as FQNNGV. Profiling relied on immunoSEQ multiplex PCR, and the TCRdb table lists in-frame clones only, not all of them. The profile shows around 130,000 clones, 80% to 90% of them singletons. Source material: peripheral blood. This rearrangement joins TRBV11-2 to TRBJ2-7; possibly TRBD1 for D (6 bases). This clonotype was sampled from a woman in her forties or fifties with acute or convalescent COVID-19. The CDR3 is CASSPQGNGEQYF. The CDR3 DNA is TGTGCCAGCAGCCCACAGGGTAACGGCGAGCAGTACTTC.